This T cell receptor beta chain stems from a study of STAT5B mutations in CD4+ large granular lymphocyte leukemia. TCRdb keeps only in-frame clones here, not all; method: immunoSEQ multiplex PCR. The sample lists 25,000 to 35,000 clones, 74% occurring once. The sample consisted of CD4+ T cells from blood buffy coats. This sequence was found in a human donor in good health.

The CDR3 loop is CASSALQGSGELFF. CDR3 bases: TGTGCCAGCAGTGCACTACAGGGGTCCGGGGAGCTGTTTTTT. The chain links TRBV27 to TRBJ2-2; TRBD1 matches 7 bases. CDR3 length: 14 amino acids. V shed 5 bases, J shed 6 bases, and the junction held 6 bases outside the gene matches. The V gene's germline CDR1 is MNHEY and CDR2 SMNVEV (reference sequence).